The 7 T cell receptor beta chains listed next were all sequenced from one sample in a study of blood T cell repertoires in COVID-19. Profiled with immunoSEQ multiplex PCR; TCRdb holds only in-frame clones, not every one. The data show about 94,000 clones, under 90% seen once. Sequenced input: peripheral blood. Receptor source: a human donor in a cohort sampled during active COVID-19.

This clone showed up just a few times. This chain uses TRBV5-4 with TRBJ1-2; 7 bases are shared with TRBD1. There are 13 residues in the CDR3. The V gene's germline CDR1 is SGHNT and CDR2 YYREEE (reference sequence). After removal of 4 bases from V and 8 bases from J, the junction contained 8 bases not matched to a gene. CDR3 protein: CASSDRTGRGYTF. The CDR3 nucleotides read TGTGCCAGCAGCGACAGGACAGGAAGGGGCTACACCTTC.

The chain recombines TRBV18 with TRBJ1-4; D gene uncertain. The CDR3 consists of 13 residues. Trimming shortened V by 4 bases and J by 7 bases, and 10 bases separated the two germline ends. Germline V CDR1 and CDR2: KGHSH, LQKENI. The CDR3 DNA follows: TGTGCCAGCTCACGGGAGAGCGGTGAAAAACTGTTTTTT. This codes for CASSRESGEKLFF.

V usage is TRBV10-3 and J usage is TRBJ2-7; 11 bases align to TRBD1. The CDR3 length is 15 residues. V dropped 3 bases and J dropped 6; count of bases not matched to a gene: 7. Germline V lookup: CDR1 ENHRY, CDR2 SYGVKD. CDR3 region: CAISDSGQGVIEQYF. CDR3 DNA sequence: TGTGCCATCAGTGATTCGGGACAGGGGGTCATCGAGCAGTACTTC.

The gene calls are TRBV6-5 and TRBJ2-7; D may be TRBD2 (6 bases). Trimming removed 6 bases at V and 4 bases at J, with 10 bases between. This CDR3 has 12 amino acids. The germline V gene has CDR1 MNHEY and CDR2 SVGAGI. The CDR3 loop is CASRGTDYEQYF. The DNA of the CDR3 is TGTGCCAGCAGGGGGACTGATTACGAGCAGTACTTC.

The CDR3 reads CASSPGKGQGVRNTEAFF. CDR3 nucleotide sequence: TGTGCCAGCTCACCAGGGAAAGGACAGGGCGTACGGAACACTGAAGCTTTCTTT. This chain connects TRBV18 to TRBJ1-1, with 8 bases lining up with TRBD1. The V gene end was trimmed by 2 bases and the J gene end by 1 base; junction bases not matched to a gene: 12. The CDR3 extends over 18 amino acids. Germline-derived CDR1 and CDR2 are KGHSH and LQKENI.

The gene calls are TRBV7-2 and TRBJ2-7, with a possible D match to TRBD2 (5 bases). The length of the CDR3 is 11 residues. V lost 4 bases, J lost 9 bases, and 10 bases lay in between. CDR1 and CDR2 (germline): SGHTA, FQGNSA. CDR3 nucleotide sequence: TGTGCCAGCAGCTGGAGGTCAGGGCAGTACTTC. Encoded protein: CASSWRSGQYF.

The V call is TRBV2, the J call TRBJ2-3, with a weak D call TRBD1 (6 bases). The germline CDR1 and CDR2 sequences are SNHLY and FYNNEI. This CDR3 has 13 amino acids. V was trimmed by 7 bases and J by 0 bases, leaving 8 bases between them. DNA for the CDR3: TGTGCCAGCACGGGACATAGCACAGATACGCAGTATTTT. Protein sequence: CASTGHSTDTQYF.